These 9 T cell receptor beta chains share one sample of origin, sequenced in a study of vaccination effects on CD4 cells after COVID-19. Profiled with immunoSEQ multiplex PCR; TCRdb holds only in-frame clones, not every one. The table includes tens of thousands of clones, around four fifths detected once. Ahead of sequencing, the ViraFEST assay grew antigen-specific CD4+ T cells using viral peptide pools. Culture proceeded for 10 days, and CD4+ T cells were then isolated. Their antigens are not known. This specimen consisted of CD4+ T cells from PBMCs cultured with HCoV-229E spike peptides, obtained before COVID-19 vaccination. These receptors all come from a human donor who received a COVID-19 vaccine.

The V call is TRBV5-1, the J call TRBJ2-5; perhaps TRBD1 as D (6 bases). The CDR3 loop spans 13 amino acids. Germline lookup yields CDR1 SGHRS and CDR2 YFSETQ. The germline V and J ends were trimmed by 7 bases and 5 bases, with 15 bases remaining between them. DNA for the CDR3: TGCGCCAGCTGGGGGCAGGGAGTGGAGACCCAGTACTTC. It is translated as CASWGQGVETQYF.

The DNA of the CDR3 is TGTGCCAGCAGCGAATACAGGGATGGTGAAGCTTTCTTT. Translating it yields CASSEYRDGEAFF. The rearrangement links TRBV27 to TRBJ1-1; D may be TRBD1 (6 bases). Germline V gene lookup returns CDR1 MNHEY and CDR2 SMNVEV (reference sequence). The V and J ends lost 6 bases and 7 bases respectively, with 15 bases between them. CDR3 length: 13 amino acids.

The chain is built from TRBV4-3 and TRBJ2-3; no reliable D call. Germline V gives CDR1 LGHNA, CDR2 YSLEER. Trimming left V 0 bases short and J 2 bases short, with 6 bases between. This CDR3 is built from 14 residues. The CDR3 region is CASSQELHTDTQYF. CDR3 nucleotide sequence: TGCGCCAGCAGCCAAGAGTTGCACACAGATACGCAGTATTTT.

The chain joins TRBV19 to TRBJ2-6; D uncertain. V gave up 2 bases and J gave up 9 bases, with 5 bases separating them. CDR3 length: 12 residues. Per germline, CDR1 LNHDA and CDR2 SQIVND (reference sequence). CDR3 sequence: CASSIRDNVLTF. As DNA, the CDR3 is TGTGCCAGTAGTATAAGGGACAACGTCCTGACTTTC.

This clone was seen a handful of times. V and J are TRBV30 and TRBJ2-1; D may be TRBD2 (5 bases). From germline, CDR1 is GTSNPN and CDR2 SVGIG (reference sequence). The CDR3 is 17 amino acids. V lost 3 bases, J lost 1 base, and 19 bases lay in between. The CDR3 DNA sequence: TGTGCCTGGAGCTTCTCCCGGACGGGGAAATCCTACAATGAGCAGTTCTTC. Its protein is CAWSFSRTGKSYNEQFF.

This clone has just one count. V is TRBV11-2 and J is TRBJ1-1; 7 positions match TRBD1. Germline CDR1 SGHAT, CDR2 FQNNGV. Losses at the gene ends were 5 bases for V and 0 bases for J; bases not matched to a gene: 3. The CDR3 is 14 amino acids. The CDR3 nucleotides are TGTGCCAGCAGCACCAGGGGGATGAACACTGAAGCTTTCTTT. Its protein is CASSTRGMNTEAFF.

Only a few counts were recorded for this clone. This chain connects TRBV3-1 (or the pseudogene TRBV3-2) to TRBJ2-7; possible D gene TRBD2, 5 bases. The V gene lost 5 bases and the J gene lost 6 bases, with 17 bases spanning the gap. CDR1 is LGHDT, CDR2 YNNKEL, per germline (reference sequence). CDR3 length: 14 amino acids. The CDR3 bases are TGTGCCAGCAGCTACCCTGGGGAGCGATCCGAGCAGTACGTC. Translating it yields CASSYPGERSEQYV.

V usage is TRBV7-2 and J usage is TRBJ2-1; D not resolved. Trimming removed 5 bases from V and 4 bases from J, with 9 bases in between. CDR3 length: 13 amino acids. Germline V gives CDR1 SGHTA, CDR2 FQGNSA. The DNA for the CDR3 is TGTGCCAGCAGCAGGTTAAGTTACAATGAGCAGTTCTTC. Its translation is CASSRLSYNEQFF.

This clone was observed a handful of times. This chain joins TRBV6-2 or TRBV6-3 and TRBJ1-5, with 7 nucleotides matching TRBD1. Germline values: CDR1 MNHEY, CDR2 SVGEGT. The length of the CDR3 is 14 residues. J lost 6 bases, V lost 5 bases, and 7 bases had no gene match. CDR3 in DNA: TGTGCCAGCAGTCCGACAGGGTTGAGTCAGCCCCAGCATTTT. Translating gives CASSPTGLSQPQHF.